The TCR beta chain described here comes from a study of blood T cell repertoires in COVID-19. Produced via immunoSEQ multiplex PCR; TCRdb's table is partial and in-frame only. The table lists 300,000 to 500,000 clones, over 75% of them singletons. This clone was seen a single time. The TCR was taken from a woman in her 40s with acute COVID-19. The sequencing sample was made of PBMCs or T cells enriched from blood (not recorded which).

The CDR3 loop is CASSHADGNLGQPQHF. DNA for the CDR3: TGCGCCAGCAGCCATGCCGACGGTAACCTCGGGCAGCCCCAGCATTTT. The chain has TRBV4-1 and TRBJ1-5; no definite D call. Germline V gene lookup returns CDR1 MGHRA and CDR2 YSYEKL. There are 16 residues in the CDR3. The germline V and J ends were trimmed by 3 bases and 7 bases, with 19 bases remaining between them.